This is a list of T cell receptor beta chains from one sample in a study of Ad26.COV2.S vaccination and SARS-CoV-2 variants. Libraries were prepared by immunoSEQ multiplex PCR; TCRdb keeps only in-frame clonotypes and omits some of them. The sample records some 340,000 clones, more than 70% being singletons. This sample comprised peripheral blood, obtained in a trial of Ad26.COV2.S vaccine versus placebo. All receptors come from a person aged 18-65 years who received the Ad26.COV2.S COVID-19 vaccine or a placebo. Both conserved end residues are part of each CDR3. Fields, in order: CDR3 protein, D gene, J gene, V gene. A D gene is named only where the DNA matches it firmly.

CDR3aa: CATSGQGAADTQYF; d_gene: TRBD1; j_gene: TRBJ2-3; v_gene: TRBV15
CDR3aa: CASSPWGGPSGELFF; d_gene: NA; j_gene: TRBJ2-2; v_gene: TRBV5-4
CDR3aa: CASSLDGVSGTGELFF; d_gene: NA; j_gene: TRBJ2-2; v_gene: TRBV5-1
CDR3aa: CASKGGILGPSTDTQYF; d_gene: NA; j_gene: TRBJ2-3; v_gene: TRBV19
CDR3aa: CASTVAGPDNSPLHF; d_gene: NA; j_gene: TRBJ1-6; v_gene: TRBV6-5
CDR3aa: CASSYGTGITGELFF; d_gene: TRBD1; j_gene: TRBJ2-2; v_gene: TRBV6-5
CDR3aa: CASSPSRSGELFF; d_gene: NA; j_gene: TRBJ2-2; v_gene: TRBV6-2/TRBV6-3
CDR3aa: CASSIPGQGIRNTEAFF; d_gene: TRBD1; j_gene: TRBJ1-1; v_gene: TRBV19
CDR3aa: CASSQDPGMETQYF; d_gene: NA; j_gene: TRBJ2-5; v_gene: TRBV3-1/TRBV3-2
CDR3aa: CASSKLPVGFPEAFF; d_gene: NA; j_gene: TRBJ1-1; v_gene: TRBV6-2/TRBV6-3
CDR3aa: CASSQQKGTSTDTQYF; d_gene: NA; j_gene: TRBJ2-3; v_gene: TRBV14
CDR3aa: CASSYGKGYGYTF; d_gene: NA; j_gene: TRBJ1-2; v_gene: TRBV6-2/TRBV6-3
CDR3aa: CASSIPGPAWTDTQYF; d_gene: NA; j_gene: TRBJ2-3; v_gene: TRBV5-1
CDR3aa: CASSLRPASGGRDEQFF; d_gene: TRBD2; j_gene: TRBJ2-1; v_gene: TRBV7-8
CDR3aa: CASIRGLDTQYF; d_gene: NA; j_gene: TRBJ2-3; v_gene: TRBV12-3/TRBV12-4
CDR3aa: CASRGTGGWTEAFF; d_gene: TRBD1; j_gene: TRBJ1-1; v_gene: TRBV2
CDR3aa: CASSLPSGDTEAFF; d_gene: NA; j_gene: TRBJ1-1; v_gene: TRBV13
CDR3aa: CAPSLTHGGVCSPLHF; d_gene: NA; j_gene: TRBJ1-6; v_gene: TRBV21-1
CDR3aa: CASSPYQQGPYEQYF; d_gene: NA; j_gene: TRBJ2-7; v_gene: TRBV6-5
CDR3aa: CASSRGTYGYTF; d_gene: NA; j_gene: TRBJ1-2; v_gene: TRBV5-8
CDR3aa: CASSIAQGVISEAFF; d_gene: TRBD1; j_gene: TRBJ1-1; v_gene: TRBV19
CDR3aa: CASSLAGGSYGYTF; d_gene: TRBD1; j_gene: TRBJ1-2; v_gene: TRBV7-2
CDR3aa: CASSPSGPPPLHF; d_gene: NA; j_gene: TRBJ1-6; v_gene: TRBV7-3
CDR3aa: CASSQPGQGLGNQPQHF; d_gene: TRBD1; j_gene: TRBJ1-5; v_gene: TRBV4-1
CDR3aa: CASSGTEAFF; d_gene: NA; j_gene: TRBJ1-1; v_gene: TRBV12-3/TRBV12-4
CDR3aa: CASSVIQNSYEQYF; d_gene: NA; j_gene: TRBJ2-7; v_gene: TRBV2
CDR3aa: CASSFQDLPEAFF; d_gene: NA; j_gene: TRBJ1-1; v_gene: TRBV2
CDR3aa: CASSYQQQGAWTEAFF; d_gene: TRBD1; j_gene: TRBJ1-1; v_gene: TRBV6-2/TRBV6-3
CDR3aa: CSVTRETWYTEAFF; d_gene: NA; j_gene: TRBJ1-1; v_gene: TRBV29-1
CDR3aa: CATSRDRAGGGSPLHF; d_gene: TRBD1; j_gene: TRBJ1-6; v_gene: TRBV15
CDR3aa: CASSPERVVYGYTF; d_gene: NA; j_gene: TRBJ1-2; v_gene: TRBV18
CDR3aa: CASSVVGGLETQYF; d_gene: NA; j_gene: TRBJ2-5; v_gene: TRBV9
CDR3aa: CASSPQLLNYGYTF; d_gene: NA; j_gene: TRBJ1-2; v_gene: TRBV19
CDR3aa: CASSQVQGGGYTF; d_gene: NA; j_gene: TRBJ1-2; v_gene: TRBV3-1/TRBV3-2
CDR3aa: CASSHRTEIDTQYF; d_gene: NA; j_gene: TRBJ2-3; v_gene: TRBV9
CDR3aa: CASSIVGAEEKLFF; d_gene: NA; j_gene: TRBJ1-4; v_gene: TRBV19
CDR3aa: CASSGDSRTDTQYF; d_gene: NA; j_gene: TRBJ2-3; v_gene: TRBV3-1/TRBV3-2
CDR3aa: CASSLGNLYGLMNTEAFF; d_gene: NA; j_gene: TRBJ1-1; v_gene: TRBV5-8